The source of this T cell receptor beta chain is a study of cytomegalovirus exposure and HLA in healthy donors. Use of 60 Vbeta and 13 Jbeta primers characterized the PCR. The data were produced by immunoSEQ multiplex PCR, yet TCRdb's version contains in-frame clones alone and is incomplete. The sample consists of around 130,000 clones, around 80% of them appearing once. Study-wide points: Later analysis revealed greater clonal expansion in HLA-associated TCR beta chains than in equally common others.

Regarding this clone: The antigen is not known.

Deletions cut 4 bases from V and 2 bases from J, with 10 bases between. CDR1 is SGHRS, CDR2 YFSETQ, per germline. There are 13 residues in the CDR3. The chain recombines TRBV5-1 with TRBJ2-7; possible D gene TRBD2, 5 bases. This receptor was identified in a woman aged 18-29 years in good health and CMV-seropositive. Sequenced: PBMCs. CDR3 DNA: TGCGCCAGCAGCCAGGCAGCGGCCTACGAGCAGTACTTC. This sequence encodes CASSQAAAYEQYF.